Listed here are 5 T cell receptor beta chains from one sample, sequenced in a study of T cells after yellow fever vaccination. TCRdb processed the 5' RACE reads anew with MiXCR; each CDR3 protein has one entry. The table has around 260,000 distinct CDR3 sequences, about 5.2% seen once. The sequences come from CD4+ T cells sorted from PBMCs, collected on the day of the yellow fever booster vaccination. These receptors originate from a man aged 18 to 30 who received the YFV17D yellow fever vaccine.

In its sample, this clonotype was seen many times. CDR3 protein: CASSRDTYEQYF. In DNA, the CDR3 is TGTGCCAGCAGTAGGGACACTTACGAGCAGTACTTC. This chain uses TRBV12-3 or TRBV12-4 with TRBJ2-7, with D tentatively TRBD1 (6 bases). CDR3 length: 12 residues. V dropped 5 bases and J dropped 4 bases, with 9 bases sitting between them.

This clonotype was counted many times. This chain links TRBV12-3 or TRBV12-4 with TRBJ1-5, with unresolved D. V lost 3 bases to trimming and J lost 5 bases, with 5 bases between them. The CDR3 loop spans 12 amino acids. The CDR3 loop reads CASSLPDQPQHF. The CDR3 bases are TGTGCCAGCAGTTTGCCCGATCAGCCCCAGCATTTT.

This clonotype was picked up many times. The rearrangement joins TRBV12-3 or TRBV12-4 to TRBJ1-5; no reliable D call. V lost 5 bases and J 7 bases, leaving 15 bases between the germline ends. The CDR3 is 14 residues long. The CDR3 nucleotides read TGTGCCAGCAGTCTACGCCCCGGAGGGCAGCCCCAGCATTTT. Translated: CASSLRPGGQPQHF.

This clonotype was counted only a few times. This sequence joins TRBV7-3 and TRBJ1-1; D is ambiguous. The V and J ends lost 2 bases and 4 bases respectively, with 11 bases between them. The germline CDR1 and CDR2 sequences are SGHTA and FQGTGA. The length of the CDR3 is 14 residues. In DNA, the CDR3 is TGTGCCAGCAGCTTACAGGTTTCGAGCACTGAAGCTTTCTTT. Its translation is CASSLQVSSTEAFF.

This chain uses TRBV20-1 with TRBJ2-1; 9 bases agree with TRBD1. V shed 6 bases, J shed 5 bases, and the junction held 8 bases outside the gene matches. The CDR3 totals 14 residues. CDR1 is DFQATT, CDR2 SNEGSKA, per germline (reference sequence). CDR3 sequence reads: CSAAGTGSHNEQFF. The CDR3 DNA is TGCAGTGCAGCGGGGACAGGGTCCCACAATGAGCAGTTCTTC.